The entry below describes one T cell receptor (beta chain). The entry originates in a study of T cells in Graves' hyperthyroidism and ophthalmopathy. Study at large: Peripheral blood sampling occurred at initial diagnosis, before any treatment.

RNA transcripts served as the template for amplifying TCR beta CDR3 regions. First-round RT-PCR of the TCR CDR3 relied on the HTBI primer set. In TCRdb, the multiplex PCR reads were re-called with MiXCR into one record per CDR3 protein. The sample consists of about 560,000 distinct CDR3 sequences, around 17% of them appearing once. If no ophthalmopathy progression occurred within 18 months, Graves' hyperthyroidism was stable. Patients aged 18 to 65 with hyperthyroidism were newly diagnosed, with duration under 2 months. The PBMCs studied were ones that came from about 10 ml fresh peripheral blood. The V and J ends lost 6 bases and 6 bases, in that order; junction bases with no gene match: 5. The CDR3 runs 14 residues. Germline V CDR1 and CDR2: MDHEN, SYDVKM.

The specimen was blood. This sequence originates from a woman between 18 and 29 years old with Graves' hyperthyroidism. The rearrangement uses TRBV28 and TRBJ2-3; 11 nucleotides align to TRBD2. The CDR3: CASRIAGGADTQYF. DNA for the CDR3: TGTGCCAGCAGAATAGCGGGAGGGGCGGATACGCAGTATTTT.